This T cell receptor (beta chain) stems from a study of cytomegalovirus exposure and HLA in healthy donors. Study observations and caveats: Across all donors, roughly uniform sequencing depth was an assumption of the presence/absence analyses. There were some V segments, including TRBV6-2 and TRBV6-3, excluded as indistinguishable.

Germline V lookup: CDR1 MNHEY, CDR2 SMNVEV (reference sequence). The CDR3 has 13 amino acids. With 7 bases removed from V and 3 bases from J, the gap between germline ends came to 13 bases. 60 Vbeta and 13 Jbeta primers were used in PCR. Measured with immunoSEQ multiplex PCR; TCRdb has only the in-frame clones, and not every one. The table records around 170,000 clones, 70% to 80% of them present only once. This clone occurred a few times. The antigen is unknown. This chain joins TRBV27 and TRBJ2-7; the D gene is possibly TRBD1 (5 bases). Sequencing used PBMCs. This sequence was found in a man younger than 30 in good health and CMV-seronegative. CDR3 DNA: TGTGCCAGCACTCAGGGCCTGGGCTACGAGCAGTACTTC. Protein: CASTQGLGYEQYF.